These 23 T cell receptor beta chains originate from one sample sequenced in a study of cytomegalovirus exposure and HLA in healthy donors. PCR involved 60 Vbeta and 13 Jbeta primers. Clones were sequenced by immunoSEQ multiplex PCR, and TCRdb holds only the in-frame ones, with some missing. The sample has 110,000 or so clones, roughly 82% seen once; the top ten hold 1.5%. The specimen was PBMCs. These receptors originate from a woman aged 18-29 years in good health and CMV-seronegative.

This clone was counted only a few times. In DNA form, the CDR3 reads TGCGCCAGCAGCTTCAGCGGGAGGACAGATACGCAGTATTTT. Its translation is CASSFSGRTDTQYF. The chain recombines TRBV5-1 with TRBJ2-3, with TRBD2 matching over 9 bases. CDR1 is SGHRS and CDR2 is YFSETQ in the germline V gene. The J segment lost 3 bases and the V segment lost 2 bases, leaving 1 base of the junction unmatched. This CDR3 is 14 amino acids long.

The chain carries TRBV9 and TRBJ1-3; unclear D gene. The CDR3 is 15 residues long. V dropped 0 bases and J dropped 5 bases, with 12 bases sitting between them. The germline gives CDR1 SGDLS, CDR2 YYNGEE. CDR3 protein: CASSVGGAGRNTIYF. In nucleotides, the CDR3 is TGTGCCAGCAGCGTAGGTGGCGCAGGTCGAAACACCATATATTTT.

J is TRBJ2-7 and V is TRBV2; D is undetermined. V lost 7 bases, J lost 6 bases, and 19 bases lay in between. This CDR3 is 14 amino acids long. Germline assignment: CDR1 SNHLY and CDR2 FYNNEI. The CDR3 DNA sequence: TGTGCCAGCACGAGAGAGAGATCGAGGTCCGAGCAGTACTTC. It codes for CASTRERSRSEQYF.

The CDR3 protein is CASSLSRGMNTEAFF. CDR3 sequence (DNA): TGTGCCAGCAGCTTATCCAGGGGGATGAACACTGAAGCTTTCTTT. This rearrangement joins TRBV7-9 to TRBJ1-1, with 7 bases identical to TRBD1. Germline values: CDR1 SEHNR, CDR2 FQNEAQ (reference sequence). V was clipped by 2 bases and J by 0 bases; unmatched bases: 3. This CDR3 has 15 residues.

This chain connects TRBV27 to TRBJ1-1; D unresolved. This CDR3 is 13 amino acids long. Per the germline V gene, CDR1 is MNHEY and CDR2 is SMNVEV (reference sequence). V was cut by 3 bases and J by 6 bases, with 11 bases left in between. CDR3 in amino acids: CASSLIGRAEAFF. The CDR3 DNA sequence: TGTGCCAGCAGTTTGATCGGTCGGGCTGAAGCTTTCTTT.

The gene calls are TRBV2 and TRBJ2-1; D might be TRBD2 (6 bases). Germline V gene sequence: CDR1 SNHLY, CDR2 FYNNEI. The CDR3 has 14 amino acids. Trimming left V 4 bases short and J 1 base short, with 8 bases between. DNA of the CDR3: TGTGCCAGCAGTGCGGCGGGGTCCTACAATGAGCAGTTCTTC. It yields the protein CASSAAGSYNEQFF.

The gene calls are TRBV30 and TRBJ2-3; D perhaps matches TRBD2 (7 bases). Germline values: CDR1 GTSNPN, CDR2 SVGIG (reference sequence). CDR3 size: 11 residues. The CDR3 DNA sequence: TGTGCTCGGGGGGCCACAGATACGCAGTATTTT. It codes for CARGATDTQYF.

The V call is TRBV4-3, the J call TRBJ2-7; TRBD2 might be the D (5 bases). V gave up 0 bases and J gave up 3 bases, with 18 bases separating them. Germline CDR1 is LGHNA and CDR2 is YSLEER. This CDR3 is 17 amino acids long. The CDR3 DNA reads as TGCGCCAGCAGCCAAGATCTGGCGGGTGGAAATTACTACGAGCAGTACTTC. This codes for CASSQDLAGGNYYEQYF.

The chain joins TRBV7-9 to TRBJ2-7, with D perhaps matching TRBD2 (6 bases). Germline assignment: CDR1 SEHNR and CDR2 FQNEAQ (reference sequence). V was pared by 5 bases and J by 0 bases, with 17 bases between. The length of the CDR3 is 16 residues. The CDR3: CASSPRGGESSYEQYF. CDR3 coding DNA: TGTGCCAGCAGCCCCCGAGGCGGGGAAAGCTCCTACGAGCAGTACTTC.

In DNA, the CDR3 is TGCGCCAGCAGCCCAAATAGCGGGAGCTACCCTTCCTACGAGCAGTACTTC. It encodes CASSPNSGSYPSYEQYF. The chain joins TRBV5-1 to TRBJ2-5, with 9 bases lining up with TRBD2. TRBJ2-7 matches the DNA end more closely, so the J call is doubtful. This CDR3 spans 17 amino acids. Germline V lookup: CDR1 SGHRS, CDR2 YFSETQ.

This clone was counted once. V and J are TRBV7-9 and TRBJ2-1, with D possibly matching TRBD1 (6 bases). The germline V gene encodes CDR1 SEHNR and CDR2 FQNEAQ (reference sequence). Trimming removed 4 bases at V and 2 bases at J, with 9 bases between. This CDR3 is built from 14 residues. CDR3 sequence (DNA): TGTGCCAGCAGCTCAGGGGTAGCCTACAATGAGCAGTTCTTC. It yields the protein CASSSGVAYNEQFF.

The chain links TRBV5-1 to TRBJ2-7; D may be TRBD2 (6 bases). The CDR3 covers 18 residues. Deletions cut 4 bases from V and 2 bases from J, with 25 bases between. Germline assignment: CDR1 SGHRS and CDR2 YFSETQ. CDR3 DNA: TGCGCCAGCAGCCCCAGGCGGGGCGGCTCGTCACTTACCTACGAGCAGTACTTC. Translating it yields CASSPRRGGSSLTYEQYF.

The rearrangement links TRBV2 to TRBJ1-4, with D possibly being TRBD1 (5 bases). There are 16 residues in the CDR3. Trimming cost V 3 bases and J 3 bases, with 14 bases left between them. Germline CDR1 SNHLY, CDR2 FYNNEI. The CDR3 DNA reads TGTGCCAGCAGTGATGGGGGGGAAGGAGCTAATGAAAAACTGTTTTTT. It encodes CASSDGGEGANEKLFF.

V usage is TRBV10-3 and J usage is TRBJ1-2; no reliable D call. The V end lost 3 bases, the J end lost 4 bases, and 12 bases lay between the germline ends. CDR1 is ENHRY and CDR2 is SYGVKD in the germline V gene. The CDR3 has 14 amino acids. The CDR3 DNA follows: TGTGCCATCAGTGACCCGACTGACCTCTATGGCTACACCTTC. It specifies CAISDPTDLYGYTF.

The CDR3 loop reads CASSLSAGTDTQYF. DNA of the CDR3: TGTGCCAGCAGCTTATCTGCCGGGACAGATACGCAGTATTTT. The chain joins TRBV7-6 to TRBJ2-3, with D uncertain. The V end was cut by 2 bases, the J end by 3 bases, with 9 bases between. Looked up from germline, CDR1 is SGHVS and CDR2 is FNYEAQ. The CDR3 consists of 14 residues.

This sequence joins TRBV18 and TRBJ2-5; 9 bases are a match to TRBD2. The CDR3 consists of 19 residues. V shed 4 bases, J shed 1 base, and the junction held 16 bases outside the gene matches. Germline values: CDR1 KGHSH, CDR2 LQKENI. In DNA, the CDR3 is TGTGCCAGCTCACTGACTAGCGGACCCACCCGAGGATCCCAAGAGACCCAGTACTTC. It translates to CASSLTSGPTRGSQETQYF.

V usage is TRBV15 and J usage is TRBJ1-5; D uncertain. This CDR3 contains 15 residues. V shed 1 base and J shed 2 bases, with 9 bases lying between them. Germline values: CDR1 LNHNV, CDR2 YYDKDF (reference sequence). In DNA form, the CDR3 reads TGTGCCACCAGCAGAGGAGTAATGGGCAATCAGCCCCAGCATTTT. This encodes CATSRGVMGNQPQHF.

J is TRBJ2-7 and V is TRBV18; TRBD2 is a possible D gene (6 bases). Germline loops: CDR1 KGHSH, CDR2 LQKENI. Trimming stripped 6 bases from V and 9 bases from J, with 21 bases between. The CDR3 contains 14 residues. The CDR3 is CASSGGTNPQGQYF. In DNA, the CDR3 is TGTGCCAGCTCCGGAGGGACGAATCCCCAGGGGCAGTACTTC.

The CDR3 nucleotides read TGCAGCGTTGAATCTCCGGTCTCTGGAAACACCATATATTTT. Translation gives CSVESPVSGNTIYF. V usage is TRBV29-1 and J usage is TRBJ1-3; no clear D. Per germline, CDR1 SQVTM and CDR2 ANQGSEA. Trimming stripped 2 bases from V and 0 bases from J, with 8 bases between. The CDR3 totals 14 residues.

This clone has a single count. The rearrangement joins TRBV27 to TRBJ1-1, with D uncertain. Trimming cost V 6 bases and J 0 bases, with 11 bases left between them. CDR1 is MNHEY, CDR2 SMNVEV, per germline (reference sequence). This CDR3 spans 14 amino acids. The CDR3 spells CASRPQTVNTEAFF. CDR3 nucleotides: TGTGCCAGCAGACCTCAAACAGTGAACACTGAAGCTTTCTTT.

The V call is TRBV6-1, the J call TRBJ1-2; 7 nucleotides line up with TRBD1. V shed 7 bases and J 4 bases; nucleotides not matched to a gene: 9. The length of the CDR3 is 14 residues. Germline assignment: CDR1 MNHNS and CDR2 SASEGT. The DNA of the CDR3 is TGTGCCAGCAAGGCTTTACAGGGGACCTATGGCTACACCTTC. It is translated as CASKALQGTYGYTF.

The chain links TRBV6-1 to TRBJ2-1; the match to TRBD2 covers 7 bases. Germline CDR1 is MNHNS and CDR2 is SASEGT. V trimming: 6 bases; J trimming: 11 bases; junction bases outside the gene matches: 4. The CDR3 sequence is 11 residues long. As DNA, the CDR3 is TGTGCCAGCAGCCCCGGGACTAAGCAGTTCTTC. Residues: CASSPGTKQFF.

This clone appeared a few times. The genes are TRBV10-3 and TRBJ1-5; possible D gene TRBD1, 5 bases. Looked up from germline, CDR1 is ENHRY and CDR2 is SYGVKD. V lost 6 bases to trimming and J lost 6 bases, with 18 bases between them. The CDR3 spans 15 residues. CDR3 sequence (DNA): TGTGCCATCAGCCCCGTCGGAGGGACGGTTCAGCCCCAGCATTTT. Protein: CAISPVGGTVQPQHF.